This TCR beta chain was captured by sequencing in a study of control samples from healthy donors and cancer patients (dated by TCRdb to 2019 to 2021). V lost 6 bases and J lost 2 bases, and the count of bases not matched to a germline gene is 18. CDR3 length: 18 amino acids, cysteine to phenylalanine. This entry keeps only the CDR3 DNA: 54 bases, framed from base 1. A word on this clone: The antigen it recognizes is unknown. The input lacks base qualities; no much larger clone sits a single base away.

The receptor library was made with the immunoSEQ multiplex PCR assay. TCRdb carries this immuneACCESS record with in-frame sequences only. Its versions omit some clonotypes, under half of them owing to an unresolved V gene in the studies checked, with the rest unexplained. The sample table shows approximately 66,000 clones, and 90% are seen once. Nearly 6% of the sample rests with the top ten. The TCR comes from a man between 60 and 75 years old with colorectal cancer. The chain is assembled from TRBV6-7 and TRBJ2-5, with 7 bases matching TRBD2. TRBV6-7 belongs to the ORF category, with a function that is uncertain. Sequenced sample: PBMCs. The nucleotide sequence is TGTGCCAGCAGCCCTCATGCCTCCTTAATGGGGGGGCAAGAGACCCAGTACTTC. It specifies CASSPHASLMGGQETQYF.